These T cell receptor beta chains were read from a single sample in a study of blood T cell repertoires in COVID-19. TCRdb keeps only in-frame clones here, not all; method: immunoSEQ multiplex PCR. The sample carries over 200,000 clones, around 80% recorded once. Sequenced input: peripheral blood. The receptor source for this set is a man aged 35-49 years with active or convalescent COVID-19. Each CDR3 is given with its conserved first and last residue. Each record gives: CDR3 protein, CDR3 DNA, clone size, V gene, J gene, D gene. The D gene is left open where the match is weak. Clone size is given for some rows only: seen once, a few or many times, or a class if the clone is expanded.

CDR3: CSVDPPTDTQYF
DNA: TGCAGCGTTGATCCTCCGACAGATACGCAGTATTTT
size: -
V: TRBV29-1
J: TRBJ2-3
D: -

CDR3: CASSLRGTMNTEAFF
DNA: TGTGCCAGCAGTTTACGGGGGACCATGAACACTGAAGCTTTCTTT
size: -
V: TRBV27
J: TRBJ1-1
D: -

CDR3: CAIRGQALMQEQYF
DNA: TGTGCCATCAGGGGACAGGCCCTAATGCAGGAGCAGTACTTC
size: -
V: TRBV10-3
J: TRBJ2-7
D: TRBD1

CDR3: CASSGNNYGYTF
DNA: TGTGCCAGTAGTGGCAATAACTATGGCTACACCTTC
size: -
V: TRBV19
J: TRBJ1-2
D: -

CDR3: CAIGDSSNQPQHF
DNA: TGTGCCATCGGAGACAGTAGCAATCAGCCCCAGCATTTT
size: -
V: TRBV10-3
J: TRBJ1-5
D: -

CDR3: CASSLADRGYEQYF
DNA: TGTGCCAGCAGCTTAGCTGACAGGGGCTACGAGCAGTACTTC
size: -
V: TRBV7-9
J: TRBJ2-7
D: TRBD1

CDR3: CAWSGQANTEAFF
DNA: TGTGCCTGGAGTGGGCAGGCGAACACTGAAGCTTTCTTT
size: -
V: TRBV30
J: TRBJ1-1
D: -

CDR3: CASRPGQGRGVGSDTQYF
DNA: TGTGCCAGCAGACCCGGACAGGGGCGAGGTGTAGGGTCAGATACGCAGTATTTT
size: -
V: TRBV6-4
J: TRBJ2-3
D: TRBD1

CDR3: CASSIPGLANEQYF
DNA: TGTGCCAGTAGTATTCCGGGACTAGCGAACGAGCAGTACTTC
size: -
V: TRBV19
J: TRBJ2-7
D: TRBD2

CDR3: CASGSGIPNTGELFF
DNA: TGTGCCAGCGGCTCAGGGATCCCGAACACCGGGGAGCTGTTTTTT
size: -
V: TRBV11-3
J: TRBJ2-2
D: -

CDR3: CASMIRDSGNTEAFF
DNA: TGTGCCAGCATGATCCGGGACAGTGGGAACACTGAAGCTTTCTTT
size: -
V: TRBV2
J: TRBJ1-1
D: TRBD1

CDR3: CASSLKLTAQETQYF
DNA: TGTGCCAGCAGCTTAAAGTTGACAGCTCAAGAGACCCAGTACTTC
size: -
V: TRBV7-9
J: TRBJ2-5
D: -

CDR3: CASSLAGLAGARDTQYF
DNA: TGTGCCAGTAGCCTGGCTGGACTAGCGGGTGCTCGGGATACGCAGTATTTT
size: few
V: TRBV19
J: TRBJ2-3
D: TRBD2